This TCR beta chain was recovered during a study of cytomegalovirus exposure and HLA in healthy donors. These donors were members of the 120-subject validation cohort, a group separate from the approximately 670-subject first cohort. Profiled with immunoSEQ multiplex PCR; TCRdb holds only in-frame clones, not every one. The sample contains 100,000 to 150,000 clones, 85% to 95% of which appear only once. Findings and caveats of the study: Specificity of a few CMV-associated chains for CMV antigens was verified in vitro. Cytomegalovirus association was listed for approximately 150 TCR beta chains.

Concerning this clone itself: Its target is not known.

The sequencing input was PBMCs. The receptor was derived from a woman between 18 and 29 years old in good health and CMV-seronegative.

The CDR3 protein is CASTPAPRPYGYTF. The CDR3 region has the DNA TGTGCCAGCACCCCGGCCCCTAGGCCTTATGGCTACACCTTC. This chain connects TRBV6-1 to TRBJ1-2, with no clear D. Trimming took 7 bases from V and 5 from J, leaving 17 bases between them. The CDR3 length is 14 residues. Germline CDR1 is MNHNS and CDR2 is SASEGT.